A selection of T cell receptor beta chains follows, all from one sample in a study of blood T cell repertoires in COVID-19. Sequencing was performed with immunoSEQ multiplex PCR; in TCRdb, only in-frame clones are kept and a portion is missing. The sample includes approximately 210,000 clones, more than 85% of them seen just once. Sequences were obtained from peripheral blood. The receptors were gathered from a man aged 35-49 years with acute or convalescent COVID-19. Both conserved end residues are part of each CDR3. Each record gives: V gene, CDR3 length, clone size, J gene, D gene, CDR3 protein, CDR3 DNA. The D gene is left open where the match is weak. Only some rows state a clone size, as once, few, many or a class for expanded clones.

>TRBV18|17|-|TRBJ1-2|-
CASSPGTVGGANYGYTF
TGTGCCAGCTCACCCGGTACCGTAGGGGGAGCTAACTATGGCTACACCTTC
>TRBV7-2|15|-|TRBJ2-7|TRBD2
CASSSPPGGLREQYF
TGTGCCAGCAGCTCCCCGCCGGGGGGGCTGAGGGAGCAGTACTTC
>TRBV18|13|-|TRBJ2-3|-
CASSLSGEWSQYF
TGTGCCAGCTCACTAAGTGGTGAGTGGTCGCAGTATTTT
>TRBV4-1|14|-|TRBJ2-1|-
CASSVSTGRNEQFF
TGCGCCAGCAGCGTAAGCACAGGGCGCAATGAGCAGTTCTTC
>TRBV9|16|-|TRBJ2-2|TRBD1
CASSTPTGAHTGELFF
TGTGCCAGCAGCACCCCGACAGGGGCCCACACCGGGGAGCTGTTTTTT
>TRBV5-1|13|-|TRBJ1-6|TRBD1
CASSSQGDSPLHF
TGCGCCAGCAGCTCACAGGGGGATTCACCCCTCCACTTT
>TRBV28|15|-|TRBJ1-5|-
CASSLGGEGNQPQHF
TGTGCCAGCAGTTTGGGAGGGGAAGGCAATCAGCCCCAGCATTTT
>TRBV6-8|14|-|TRBJ2-7|-
CATESQVPSYEQYF
TGTGCCACCGAGAGTCAGGTACCGTCCTACGAGCAGTACTTC
>TRBV15|17|once|TRBJ2-4|TRBD1
CATSTATGLLAKNIQYF
TGTGCCACCAGCACAGCGACAGGGCTCCTAGCCAAAAACATTCAGTACTTC
>TRBV7-6|15|once|TRBJ1-3|TRBD1
CASSSQGAVGNTIYF
TGTGCCAGCAGCTCTCAGGGGGCGGTTGGAAACACCATATATTTT
>TRBV3-1/TRBV3-2|15|-|TRBJ2-1|-
CASSQAGSSYNEQFF
TGTGCCAGCAGCCAAGCCGGGAGCTCCTACAATGAGCAGTTCTTC
>TRBV30|13|-|TRBJ2-5|-
CAWSVWAEETQYF
TGTGCCTGGAGTGTATGGGCTGAAGAGACCCAGTACTTC
>TRBV2|14|-|TRBJ2-3|TRBD1
CASSGQGQGDTQYF
TGTGCCAGCTCCGGACAGGGGCAGGGAGATACGCAGTATTTT
>TRBV6-5|16|-|TRBJ1-6|-
CASSYDPTERRSPLHF
TGTGCCAGCAGTTATGATCCGACGGAGCGGCGTTCACCCCTCCACTTT
>TRBV5-1|15|-|TRBJ1-5|-
CASSLATDSNQPQHF
TGCGCCAGCAGCTTGGCGACAGATAGCAATCAGCCCCAGCATTTT
>TRBV9|15|-|TRBJ1-5|-
CASSEHPGDNQPQHF
TGTGCCAGCAGCGAACATCCAGGGGACAATCAGCCCCAGCATTTT
>TRBV6-5|15|-|TRBJ1-3|TRBD1
CASSLEQGAGNTIYF
TGTGCCAGCAGTTTAGAACAGGGGGCCGGAAACACCATATATTTT
>TRBV27|14|-|TRBJ2-7|TRBD1
CASSLSPGGYEQYF
TGTGCCAGCAGTTTATCCCCAGGGGGCTACGAGCAGTACTTC
>TRBV19|12|-|TRBJ1-2|-
CASSIQGGGYTF
TGTGCCAGTAGTATCCAGGGAGGTGGCTACACCTTC
>TRBV5-1|18|-|TRBJ2-5|TRBD2
CASRSSPGMGLARETQYF
TGCGCCAGCAGGAGCTCGCCCGGGATGGGACTAGCGAGAGAGACCCAGTACTTC